Listed below are T cell receptor beta chains from one sample, sequenced in a study of blood T cell repertoires in COVID-19. TCRdb's copy holds only in-frame clones and misses some; the assay was immunoSEQ multiplex PCR. The table includes 98,000 or so clones, approximately 80% detected once. The sequenced sample was peripheral blood. The receptors originated from a woman aged 70-85 years with acute or convalescent COVID-19. Both conserved end residues are part of each CDR3. Each record gives: J gene, V gene, D gene, clone size, CDR3 DNA, CDR3 protein. D genes are given only for firm matches. Only some rows state a clone size, as once, few, many or a class for expanded clones.

J: TRBJ1-3; V: TRBV28; D: .; size: .; DNA: TGTGCCAGCAAGCCTGGGGGCGGAAGGGGTCACTCTGGAAACACCATATATTTT; CDR3: CASKPGGGRGHSGNTIYF
J: TRBJ1-1; V: TRBV4-1; D: .; size: .; DNA: TGCGCCAGCAGCCAAGGCTCCCCACTAATTCAAATACAAAACACTGAAGCTTTCTTT; CDR3: CASSQGSPLIQIQNTEAFF
J: TRBJ1-1; V: TRBV7-8; D: .; size: .; DNA: TGTGCCAGCAGCACAAGGGGTGGGAGCCGGGACATCACTTACCACACTGAAGCTTTCTTT; CDR3: CASSTRGGSRDITYHTEAFF
J: TRBJ2-1; V: TRBV4-3; D: TRBD1; size: .; DNA: TGCGCCAGCAGCCTAGCAGACAGGGGCACCTACAATGAGCAGTTCTTC; CDR3: CASSLADRGTYNEQFF
J: TRBJ1-3; V: TRBV7-2; D: TRBD1; size: .; DNA: TGTGCCAGCAGCTTTACAGGGGGCGCGGGAAACACCATATATTTT; CDR3: CASSFTGGAGNTIYF
J: TRBJ2-3; V: TRBV5-1; D: .; size: .; DNA: TGCGCCAGCAGCTTGGCGGGGGTTACCTCAGATACGCAGTATTTT; CDR3: CASSLAGVTSDTQYF
J: TRBJ1-2; V: TRBV5-5; D: TRBD1; size: .; DNA: TGTGCCAGCAGAGCAGAACGGGACAGGGCAAGTGGCTACACCTTC; CDR3: CASRAERDRASGYTF
J: TRBJ1-1; V: TRBV6-4; D: TRBD1; size: few; DNA: TGTGCCAGCAGACCCACGGGGACAGCTGAAGCTTTCTTT; CDR3: CASRPTGTAEAFF
J: TRBJ2-1; V: TRBV28; D: TRBD1; size: .; DNA: TGTGCCAGCAGTTTGGTCAGGGGGATCTCCTACAATGAGCAGTTCTTC; CDR3: CASSLVRGISYNEQFF
J: TRBJ1-2; V: TRBV25-1; D: .; size: .; DNA: TGTGCCAGCAGTTTAAACCAGGGTCCTTACACCTTC; CDR3: CASSLNQGPYTF
J: TRBJ1-4; V: TRBV7-9; D: .; size: once; DNA: TGTGCCAGCAGCTTAGATCAGGGAAGTGAAAAACTGTTTTTT; CDR3: CASSLDQGSEKLFF
J: TRBJ1-1; V: TRBV3-1/TRBV3-2; D: TRBD1; size: few; DNA: TGTGCCAGCAGCCGCAACCCAGGGGGTAAGAACACTGAAGCTTTCTTT; CDR3: CASSRNPGGKNTEAFF